This TCR beta chain originates from a study of blood T cells in healthy people across ages (dated by TCRdb to the mid-2010s). For context, the study as a whole: In model experiments, template switching captured about one uniquely barcoded TCR beta cDNA molecule for every two T cells. Using the same blood draw, the study looked at two additional independent replicas of 1 million unique cDNA reads for two donors, one aged 18 to 30 and the other aged 80 or older. Age-related changes in TCR beta repertoire diversity were measured in the study by deep sequencing normalized with unique cDNA molecular identifiers. To avoid experimental bias, donors of different ages were randomly spread across the sequencing lanes. Four age groups were formed from the donors: young (average roughly 15 years), middle-aged (just under 40), aged (over 55) and long-lived (approximately 78). General study outcomes and caveats: Observed TCR beta diversity per million T cells fell roughly linearly with age, and a significant reduction was already apparent by age approximately 40. A strong correlation was found between observed TCR beta diversity and the percentage of naive T cells measured by flow cytometry. Bulk unsorted PBMC profiling prevented conclusive comparison of naive and antigen-experienced compartments. Compared with the aged group, more naive CD4+ T cells, fewer expanded clones and increased TCR diversity were shown by the long-lived group, suggesting age selection. The CMV infection status of donors was not known, potentially confounding age-related changes in expanded clonotypes. Estimates of total diversity from one million sequenced T cells were regarded as lower bounds and underestimates.

From the cysteine up to the phenylalanine, the CDR3 has a length of 16 residues. Only CDR3 DNA remains: 48 bases, in frame from the first base. V loses 3 bases, J loses 0 bases, and the germline ends lie 13 bases apart. The CDR1 and CDR2 encoded by the germline V gene (reference sequence) are LNHNV and YYDKDF. Library generation was performed with 5' RACE. The run used an Illumina HiSeq 2500. The second PCR ran for roughly 7 to 11 cycles and used a J-beta primer mix along with a sample-barcoded 5' primer. A unique molecular identifier was introduced onto each TCR beta cDNA molecule by a template-switch 5' adaptor carrying 12 random nucleotides. Each sample yielded at least 3 million CDR3-containing paired-end reads. All of the RNA was converted into first-strand cDNA using the Mint cDNA synthesis kit, with a TRBC-specific oligonucleotide serving as the primer. Following uracil-DNA glycosylase treatment, a first 18-cycle PCR with universal primers M1SS and BC2_uni_R was performed on all cDNA. The study's processing was this. Normalization of each sample was performed by random selection of 1 million high-quality reads, each carrying a distinct molecular identifier. Reads with shared molecular identifiers were discarded instead of being binned into consensus sequences. CDR3 identification, clonotype clustering and error correction used MiTCR with a Q25 quality threshold and the strictest error-elimination algorithm. A nonparametric unseen species model with Euler transformation was used to estimate lower-bound total TCR beta diversity. TCRdb trimmed the raw reads at Q25, called clones with MiXCR and kept productive beta chains. Rows merge per CDR3 protein into single entries with the most common DNA and genes. The V and J calls were not made by the authors but by TCRdb's processing. The sample data list over a million distinct CDR3 sequences, and 35% to 50% of these were observed just once. The ten largest clones represent over 15% of the sample.

As regards this clonotype: Its antigen is not yet known. Base qualities are not at hand, and no much larger clone is one base apart.

Donors were 40 or so systemically healthy Caucasian individuals from Russia aged roughly 6 to 90 years. Roughly 9 milliliters of peripheral blood were drawn from each donor into EDTA-treated Vacutainer tubes. Ficoll-Paque density-gradient centrifugation was used to isolate PBMCs, with at least 6 million per sample. Trizol reagent was used to extract total RNA from the PBMCs, yielding at least 5 micrograms per sample. The percentages of naive CD45RAhigh/CD27high T cells were determined by flow cytometry on a PBMC aliquot from every donor. The receptor chain draws on TRBV15 and TRBJ2-3; the D element might be TRBD1 or TRBD2, as each aligns at 6 bases. The sample comprised blood. The clonotype was recovered from a woman aged 60 to 75 in good health. CDR3 region: CATSRSGAKSTDTQYF. The sequenced DNA is TGTGCCACCAGCAGGTCGGGGGCTAAAAGCACAGATACGCAGTATTTT. Reference TRBV15 and TRBJ2-3 genes cover what lies past the CDR3, so the full variable domain is DAMVIQNPRYQVTQFGKPVTLSCSQTLNHNVMYWYQQKSSQAPKLLFHYYDKDFNNEADTPDNFQSRRPNTSFCFLDIRSPGLGDTAMYLCATSRSGAKSTDTQYFGPGTRLTVL.